Below, 10 T cell receptor beta chains from the same sample are listed, as sequenced in a study of blood T cell repertoires in COVID-19. Profiling relied on immunoSEQ multiplex PCR, and the TCRdb table lists in-frame clones only, not all of them. The sample comprises hundreds of thousands of clones, about 87% of which are singletons, and about 9.8% rests with the top ten. Sequencing was carried out using PBMCs or T cells enriched from blood (not recorded which). The receptors shown here come from a woman in her late teens or twenties who had recovered from COVID-19.

This chain joins TRBV28 and TRBJ1-2; possible D gene TRBD1, 5 bases. The CDR3 runs 12 residues. Germline values: CDR1 MDHEN, CDR2 SYDVKM. Trimming took 10 bases from V and 8 from J, leaving 17 bases between them. CDR3 residues: CATGRGLSGYTF. In nucleotides, the CDR3 is TGTGCCACTGGAAGGGGTCTTAGCGGCTACACCTTC.

The chain links TRBV28 to TRBJ1-6; TRBD1 is a possible D gene (5 bases). Germline CDR1 reads MDHEN; CDR2 reads SYDVKM. CDR3 size: 13 residues. Trimming took off 3 bases at V and 7 bases at J, with 7 bases between the two ends. CDR3 sequence: CASSFSGNSPLHF. The CDR3 DNA is TGTGCCAGCAGTTTTTCAGGGAATTCACCCCTCCACTTT.

The V and J genes are TRBV24-1 and TRBJ2-1; TRBD2 agrees at 12 bases. Trimming removed 4 bases from V and 9 bases from J; junction bases left unmatched: 9. Per the germline V gene, CDR1 is KGHDR and CDR2 is SFDVKD. This CDR3 region has 16 residues. CDR3 in amino acids: CATSDSRLAGDLEQFF. CDR3 DNA: TGTGCCACCAGTGACTCCAGACTAGCGGGGGATCTTGAGCAGTTCTTC.

This sequence joins TRBV19 and TRBJ1-4; no definite D call. Trimming stripped 4 bases from V and 4 bases from J, with 16 bases between. The CDR3 extends over 16 amino acids. The germline CDR1 and CDR2 sequences are LNHDA and SQIVND (reference sequence). CDR3 protein: CASSTHRREFNEKLFF. CDR3 bases: TGTGCCAGTAGTACCCATCGCCGGGAGTTTAATGAAAAACTGTTTTTT.

Here the CDR3 reads CASRRQGRTGELFF. In DNA, the CDR3 is TGTGCCAGCAGAAGACAGGGTCGCACCGGGGAGCTGTTTTTT. V and J are TRBV7-8 and TRBJ2-2, with 7 bases lining up with TRBD1. CDR1 is SGHVS, CDR2 FQNEAQ, per germline. J lost 4 bases, V lost 6 bases, and 5 bases had no gene match. The CDR3 totals 14 residues.

This clone was seen only a few times. V and J are TRBV19 and TRBJ2-2, with D uncertain. CDR1 and CDR2 (germline): LNHDA, SQIVND (reference sequence). The CDR3 totals 11 residues. V lost 5 bases and J lost 6, with 4 bases in between. This chain's CDR3 is CASSSSGELFF. The CDR3 DNA sequence: TGTGCCAGTAGTTCCTCCGGGGAGCTGTTTTTT.

The rearrangement joins TRBV29-1 to TRBJ2-1; tentative D call: TRBD2 (5 bases). The length of the CDR3 is 14 residues. The germline V gene has CDR1 SQVTM and CDR2 ANQGSEA. The ends were cut back, 1 base at V and 8 bases at J, with 15 bases in the middle. The CDR3 here is CSVEGGRYADEQFF. The CDR3 bases are TGCAGCGTTGAAGGCGGGCGGTACGCCGATGAGCAGTTCTTC.

The chain has TRBV28 and TRBJ1-5; D gene ambiguous. This CDR3 has 13 residues. V shed 1 base and J shed 4 bases, with 5 bases lying between them. Germline CDR1 and CDR2: MDHEN and SYDVKM. The CDR3 DNA sequence: TGTGCCAGCAGTTTATCGGTGAATCAGCCCCAGCATTTT. Protein: CASSLSVNQPQHF.

The V gene is TRBV27, the J gene TRBJ2-1; 7 nucleotides agree with TRBD1. This CDR3 has 15 amino acids. Unmatched junction bases numbered 7, after V lost 5 bases and J lost 3 bases. Germline loops: CDR1 MNHEY, CDR2 SMNVEV (reference sequence). The CDR3 here is CASSVTGTLYNEQFF. DNA of the CDR3: TGTGCCAGCAGTGTGACAGGGACCCTCTACAATGAGCAGTTCTTC.

The CDR3 here is CASSSPPRGSGGYTF. DNA for the CDR3: TGTGCCAGCAGTTCCCCTCCGCGAGGGTCGGGAGGCTACACCTTC. The rearrangement uses TRBV28 and TRBJ1-2; no clear D. The CDR3 has 15 amino acids. Trimming took off 4 bases at V and 8 bases at J, with 20 bases between the two ends. Per germline, CDR1 MDHEN and CDR2 SYDVKM.